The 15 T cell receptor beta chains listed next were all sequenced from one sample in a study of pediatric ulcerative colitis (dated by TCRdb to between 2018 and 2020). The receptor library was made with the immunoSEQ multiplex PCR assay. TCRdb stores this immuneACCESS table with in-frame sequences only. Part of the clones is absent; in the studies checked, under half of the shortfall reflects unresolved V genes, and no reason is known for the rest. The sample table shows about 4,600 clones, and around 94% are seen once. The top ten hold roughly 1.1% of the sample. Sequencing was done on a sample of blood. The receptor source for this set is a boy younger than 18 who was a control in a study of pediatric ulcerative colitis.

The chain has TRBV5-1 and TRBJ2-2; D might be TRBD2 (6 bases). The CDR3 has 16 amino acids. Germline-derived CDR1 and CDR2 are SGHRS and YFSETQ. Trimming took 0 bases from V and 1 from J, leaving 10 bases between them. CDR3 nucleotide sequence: TGCGCCAGCAGCTTGGAGGTAGCGGTGAACACCGGGGAGCTGTTTTTT. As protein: CASSLEVAVNTGELFF.

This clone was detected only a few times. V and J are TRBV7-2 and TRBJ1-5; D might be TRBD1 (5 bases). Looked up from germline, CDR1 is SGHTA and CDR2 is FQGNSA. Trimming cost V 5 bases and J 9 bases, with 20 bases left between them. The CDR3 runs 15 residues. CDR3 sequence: CASSVGGGTPVPQHF. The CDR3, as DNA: TGTGCCAGCAGCGTAGGCGGGGGGACGCCGGTGCCCCAGCATTTT.

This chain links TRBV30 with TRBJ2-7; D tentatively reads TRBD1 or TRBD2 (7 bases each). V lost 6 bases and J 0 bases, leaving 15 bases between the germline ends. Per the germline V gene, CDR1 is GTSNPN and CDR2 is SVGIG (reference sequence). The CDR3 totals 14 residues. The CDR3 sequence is CACWAGDSSYEQYF. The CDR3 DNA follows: TGTGCCTGCTGGGCGGGGGACAGCTCCTACGAGCAGTACTTC.

DNA of the CDR3: TGTGCCAGCAGTGAAGGGCACGGAAACACTGAAGCTTTCTTT. As protein: CASSEGHGNTEAFF. This sequence joins TRBV6-1 and TRBJ1-1, with unresolved D. This CDR3 has 14 residues. Trimming cost V 1 base and J 2 bases, with 8 bases left between them. CDR1 and CDR2 (germline): MNHNS, SASEGT.

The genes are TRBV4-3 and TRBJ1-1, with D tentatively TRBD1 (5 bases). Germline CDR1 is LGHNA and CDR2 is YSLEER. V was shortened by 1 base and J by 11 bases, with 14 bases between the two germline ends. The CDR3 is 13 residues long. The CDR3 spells CASSQGGRGEAFF. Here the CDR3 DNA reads TGCGCCAGCAGCCAAGGAGGGAGGGGTGAGGCTTTCTTT.

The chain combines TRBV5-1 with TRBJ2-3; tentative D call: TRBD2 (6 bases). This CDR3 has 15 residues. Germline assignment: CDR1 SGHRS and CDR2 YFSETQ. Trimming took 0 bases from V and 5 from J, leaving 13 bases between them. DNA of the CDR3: TGCGCCAGCAGCTTGGCTGGGACTTCCCAAGATACGCAGTATTTT. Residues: CASSLAGTSQDTQYF.

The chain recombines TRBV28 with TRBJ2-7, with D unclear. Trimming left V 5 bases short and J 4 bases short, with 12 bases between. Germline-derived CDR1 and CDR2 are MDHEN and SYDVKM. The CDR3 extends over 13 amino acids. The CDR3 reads CASSVGPGYEQYV. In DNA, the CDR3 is TGTGCCAGCAGTGTCGGACCTGGGTACGAGCAGTACGTC.

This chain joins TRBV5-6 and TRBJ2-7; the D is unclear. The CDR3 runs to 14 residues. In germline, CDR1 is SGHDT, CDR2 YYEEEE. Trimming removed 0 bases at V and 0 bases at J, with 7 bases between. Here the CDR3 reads CASSLGRSSYEQYV. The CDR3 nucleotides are TGTGCCAGCAGCTTGGGGCGGAGCTCCTACGAGCAGTACGTC.

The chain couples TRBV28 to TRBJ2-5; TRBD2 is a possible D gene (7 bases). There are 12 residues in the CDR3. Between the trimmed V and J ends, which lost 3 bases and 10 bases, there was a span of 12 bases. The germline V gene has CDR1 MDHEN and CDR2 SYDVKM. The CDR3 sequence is CASSLGGGNQYF. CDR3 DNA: TGTGCCAGCAGTTTGGGAGGGGGGAACCAGTACTTC.

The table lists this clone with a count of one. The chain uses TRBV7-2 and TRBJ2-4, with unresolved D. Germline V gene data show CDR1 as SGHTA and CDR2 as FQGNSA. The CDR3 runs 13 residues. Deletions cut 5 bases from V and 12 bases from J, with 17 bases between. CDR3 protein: CASSPEDRKTQYF. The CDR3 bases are TGTGCCAGCAGCCCCGAGGACCGGAAAACTCAGTACTTC.

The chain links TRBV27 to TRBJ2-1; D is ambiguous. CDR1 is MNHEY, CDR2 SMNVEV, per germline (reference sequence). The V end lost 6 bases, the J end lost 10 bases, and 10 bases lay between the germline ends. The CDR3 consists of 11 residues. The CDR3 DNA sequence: TGTGCCAGCAGCACGGTTGCGGAGCAGTTCTTC. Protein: CASSTVAEQFF.

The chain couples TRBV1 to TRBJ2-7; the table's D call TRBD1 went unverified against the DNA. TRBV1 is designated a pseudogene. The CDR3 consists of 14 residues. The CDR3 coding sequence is TGCACCAGCAGCCGCCGGGACAGGGGTGTAAGACAGTACGTC. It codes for CTSSRRDRGVRQYV.

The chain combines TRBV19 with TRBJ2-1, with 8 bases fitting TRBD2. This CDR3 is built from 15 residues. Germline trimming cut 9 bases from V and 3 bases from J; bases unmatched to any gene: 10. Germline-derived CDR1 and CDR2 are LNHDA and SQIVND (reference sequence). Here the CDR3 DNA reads TGTGCCAGCCGCACCGGGAGGGGCCGCTACAATGAGCAGTTCTTC. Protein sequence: CASRTGRGRYNEQFF.

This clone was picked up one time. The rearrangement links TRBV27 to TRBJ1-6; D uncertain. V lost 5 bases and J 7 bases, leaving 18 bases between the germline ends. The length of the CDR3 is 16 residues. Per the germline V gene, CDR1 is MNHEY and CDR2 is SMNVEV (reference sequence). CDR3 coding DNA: TGTGCCAGCAGTAATCCACACAGATTGGGGAATTCACCCCTCCACTTT. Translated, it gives CASSNPHRLGNSPLHF.

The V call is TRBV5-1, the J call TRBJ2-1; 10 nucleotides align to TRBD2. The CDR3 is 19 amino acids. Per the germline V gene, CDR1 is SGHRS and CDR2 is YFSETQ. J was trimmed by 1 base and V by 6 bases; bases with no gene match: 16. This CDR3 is CASTPPSFTSGMSYNEQFF. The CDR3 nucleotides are TGCGCCAGCACTCCGCCCTCTTTTACTAGCGGGATGTCCTACAATGAGCAGTTCTTC.